Below are 7 T cell receptor beta chains sequenced from a single sample in a study of T-cell reconstitution after alpha-beta-depleted transplantation in children. Researchers prepared the TCRbeta library using unique molecular identifiers, the study reports. In TCRdb, the PCR reads were re-called with MiXCR into one record per CDR3 protein. The table includes around 440,000 distinct CDR3 sequences, under 12% detected once. Sequences were derived from PBMCs, sampled before TCRalphabeta/CD19-depleted stem cell transplant. These receptors came from a child aged 2 to 10 with inherited bone marrow failure, due to receive a stem cell transplant.

The chain combines TRBV20-1 with TRBJ2-5; TRBD2 agrees at 10 bases. CDR3 length equals 16 residues. V was pared by 3 bases and J by 5 bases, with 12 bases of the junction left unmatched. The germline V gene encodes CDR1 DFQATT and CDR2 SNEGSKA (reference sequence). CDR3 amino acids: CSARKGLAGAGETQYF. The CDR3 coding sequence is TGCAGTGCTAGGAAAGGGCTAGCGGGAGCTGGGGAGACCCAGTACTTC.

This chain connects TRBV5-1 to TRBJ2-1, with 11 bases lining up with TRBD2. The V segment lost 0 bases and the J segment 7 bases; nucleotides outside the gene matches: 12. CDR1 and CDR2 (germline): SGHRS, YFSETQ. The CDR3 spans 18 residues. CDR3 amino acids: CASSLELLAGGPFNEQFF. In DNA, the CDR3 is TGCGCCAGCAGCTTGGAGCTTTTAGCGGGAGGGCCTTTTAATGAGCAGTTCTTC. The full variable domain, with the rest looked up from reference TRBV5-1 and TRBJ2-1, is KAGVTQTPRYLIKTRGQQVTLSCSPISGHRSVSWYQQTPGQGLQFLFEYFSETQRNKGNFPGRFSGRQFSNSRSEMNVSTLELGDSALYLCASSLELLAGGPFNEQFFGPGTRLTVL.

This clonotype came up many times. The chain uses TRBV12-3 or TRBV12-4 and TRBJ2-1; 10 positions match TRBD2. The length of the CDR3 is 14 residues. The V and J ends lost 5 bases and 9 bases, in that order; junction bases with no gene match: 7. The CDR3 is CASSQAGGPGEQFF. CDR3 bases: TGTGCCAGCAGTCAAGCGGGAGGGCCAGGTGAGCAGTTCTTC.

Many counts were recorded for this clonotype. This chain links TRBV28 with TRBJ2-7; D is uncertain. Deletions cut 8 bases from V and 3 bases from J, with 8 bases between. Germline V lookup: CDR1 MDHEN, CDR2 SYDVKM. This CDR3 has 11 residues. CDR3 nucleotide sequence: TGTGCCAGCGGGGTTGGCTACGAGCAGTACTTC. It encodes CASGVGYEQYF. Together with reference TRBV28 and TRBJ2-7, the CDR3 gives the full variable domain: DVKVTQSSRYLVKRTGEKVFLECVQDMDHENMFWYRQDPGLGLRLIYFSYDVKMKEKGDIPEGYSVSREKKERFSLILESASTNQTSMYLCASGVGYEQYFGPGTRLTVT.

This clonotype was recorded at least ten times. CDR3 sequence: CASSQQRDRTDTQYF. In nucleotides, the CDR3 is TGCGCCAGCAGCCAGCAGCGAGACCGCACAGATACGCAGTATTTT. This rearrangement joins TRBV4-3 to TRBJ2-3; D not resolved. The ends were cut back, 3 bases at V and 1 base at J, with 11 bases in the middle. Germline-derived CDR1 and CDR2 are LGHNA and YSLEER. The CDR3 spans 15 residues.

This clonotype was seen at least ten times. The chain links TRBV7-9 to TRBJ1-4; D remains unclear. In germline, CDR1 is SEHNR, CDR2 FQNEAQ (reference sequence). Trimming shortened V by 7 bases and J by 0 bases, and 6 bases separated the two germline ends. The CDR3 totals 13 residues. The CDR3 sequence is CASTTTTNEKLFF. CDR3 DNA sequence: TGTGCCAGCACGACTACAACTAATGAAAAACTGTTTTTT. Full variable domain (missing parts from reference TRBV7-9 and TRBJ1-4): DTGVSQNPRHKITKRGQNVTFRCDPISEHNRLYWYRQTLGQGPEFLTYFQNEAQLEKSRLLSDRFSAERPKGSFSTLEIQRTEQGDSAMYLCASTTTTNEKLFFGSGTQLSVL.

The chain joins TRBV30 to TRBJ1-2; D not resolved. Germline loops: CDR1 GTSNPN, CDR2 SVGIG (reference sequence). The CDR3 length is 13 residues. The V end lost 3 bases, the J end lost 2 bases, and 10 bases lay between the germline ends. The CDR3 loop is CAWSPAANYGYTF. The DNA for the CDR3 is TGTGCCTGGAGCCCCGCGGCGAACTATGGCTACACCTTC.